A selection of T cell receptor beta chains follows, all from one sample in a study of OX40 agonist ivuxolimab in advanced cancers. Only in-frame clones appear in the TCRdb table, and some are missing; sequencing was by immunoSEQ multiplex PCR. In the table there are almost 65,000 clones, about 80% of which are singletons. The sample in question was CD4+ or CD8+ T cells sorted from blood, obtained in a trial of the OX40 agonist ivuxolimab. The receptor set was obtained from an adult with an advanced solid tumor such as melanoma, head and neck, liver or kidney cancer. CDR3s include the opening cysteine and the closing phenylalanine or tryptophan. A D gene is named only where the DNA matches it firmly. Size tells how often a clone was seen (once, few, many) or the class of an expanded clone, and some rows leave it out.

v_gene: TRBV5-4
len: 16
j_gene: TRBJ1-4
abundance: NA
d_gene: NA
CDR3aa: CASSYGLKGPNEKLFF
CDR3nt: TGTGCCAGCAGCTACGGACTGAAAGGGCCTAATGAAAAACTGTTTTTT

v_gene: TRBV2
len: 12
j_gene: TRBJ2-4
abundance: NA
d_gene: NA
CDR3aa: CASSDRENIQYF
CDR3nt: TGTGCCAGCAGTGACAGGGAAAACATTCAGTACTTC

v_gene: TRBV18
len: 16
j_gene: TRBJ1-1
abundance: NA
d_gene: NA
CDR3aa: CASSPEGSAWGTEAFF
CDR3nt: TGTGCCAGCTCACCAGAAGGATCGGCCTGGGGCACTGAAGCTTTCTTT

v_gene: TRBV10-2
len: 15
j_gene: TRBJ2-7
abundance: NA
d_gene: TRBD2
CDR3aa: CASSDQLAGRYEQYF
CDR3nt: TGCGCCAGCAGTGACCAACTAGCGGGAAGGTACGAGCAGTACTTC

v_gene: TRBV5-4
len: 14
j_gene: TRBJ2-2
abundance: NA
d_gene: NA
CDR3aa: CASSPGAITGELFF
CDR3nt: TGTGCCAGCAGCCCCGGGGCCATCACCGGGGAGCTGTTTTTT

v_gene: TRBV11-2
len: 15
j_gene: TRBJ2-7
abundance: once
d_gene: TRBD1
CDR3aa: CASSFKGQGAGEQYF
CDR3nt: TGTGCCAGCAGCTTCAAGGGACAGGGGGCGGGCGAGCAGTACTTC

v_gene: TRBV10-2
len: 10
j_gene: TRBJ1-1
abundance: NA
d_gene: NA
CDR3aa: CASAGTEAFF
CDR3nt: TGCGCCAGCGCAGGTACTGAAGCTTTCTTT

v_gene: TRBV6-1
len: 14
j_gene: TRBJ2-1
abundance: NA
d_gene: NA
CDR3aa: CASKGRGETGEQFF
CDR3nt: TGTGCCAGCAAGGGTCGGGGAGAGACGGGTGAGCAGTTCTTC

v_gene: TRBV7-2
len: 16
j_gene: TRBJ1-6
abundance: NA
d_gene: NA
CDR3aa: CASSLLPPGVGSPLHF
CDR3nt: TGTGCCAGCAGCTTACTCCCCCCCGGGGTTGGTTCACCCCTCCACTTT

v_gene: TRBV6-1
len: 16
j_gene: TRBJ1-5
abundance: NA
d_gene: NA
CDR3aa: CASSGWGGGRIAAQHF
CDR3nt: TGTGCCAGCAGTGGGTGGGGGGGAGGGAGAATCGCGGCCCAGCATTTT

v_gene: TRBV18
len: 14
j_gene: TRBJ2-2
abundance: few
d_gene: NA
CDR3aa: CASSPDKNTGELFF
CDR3nt: TGTGCCAGCTCACCAGACAAGAACACCGGGGAGCTGTTTTTT

v_gene: TRBV7-9
len: 16
j_gene: TRBJ2-6
abundance: NA
d_gene: NA
CDR3aa: CASSLGRDSGANVLTF
CDR3nt: TGTGCCAGCAGCTTAGGTCGGGACTCTGGGGCCAACGTCCTGACTTTC

v_gene: TRBV6-5
len: 13
j_gene: TRBJ1-1
abundance: NA
d_gene: NA
CDR3aa: CAVRGSRHTEAFF
CDR3nt: TGTGCCGTTAGGGGGTCGAGGCACACTGAAGCTTTCTTT

v_gene: TRBV9
len: 14
j_gene: TRBJ1-2
abundance: few
d_gene: NA
CDR3aa: CASSVGPGNDGYTF
CDR3nt: TGTGCCAGCAGCGTAGGGCCAGGGAATGATGGCTACACCTTC

v_gene: TRBV5-1
len: 11
j_gene: TRBJ2-7
abundance: NA
d_gene: NA
CDR3aa: CASSLSDEQYF
CDR3nt: TGCGCCAGCAGCTTGAGCGACGAGCAGTACTTC

v_gene: TRBV5-1
len: 18
j_gene: TRBJ2-1
abundance: medium-sized
d_gene: NA
CDR3aa: CASSLGGPGTSSYNEQFF
CDR3nt: TGCGCCAGCAGCTTGGGGGGCCCCGGGACGAGCTCCTACAATGAGCAGTTCTTC

v_gene: TRBV7-2
len: 14
j_gene: TRBJ2-1
abundance: NA
d_gene: TRBD2
CDR3aa: CASSPGLTYNEQFF
CDR3nt: TGTGCCAGCAGCCCGGGACTAACCTACAATGAGCAGTTCTTC

v_gene: TRBV29-1
len: 12
j_gene: TRBJ2-5
abundance: NA
d_gene: TRBD1
CDR3aa: CSVLQGQETQYF
CDR3nt: TGCAGCGTTTTACAGGGGCAAGAGACCCAGTACTTC

v_gene: TRBV29-1
len: 13
j_gene: TRBJ2-4
abundance: NA
d_gene: NA
CDR3aa: CSVDSGAKNIQYF
CDR3nt: TGCAGCGTTGATTCAGGGGCCAAAAACATTCAGTACTTC

v_gene: TRBV10-1
len: 13
j_gene: TRBJ2-3
abundance: few
d_gene: NA
CDR3aa: CASSAVPTDTQYF
CDR3nt: TGCGCCAGCAGTGCGGTTCCCACAGATACGCAGTATTTT

v_gene: TRBV6-6
len: 15
j_gene: TRBJ2-5
abundance: NA
d_gene: TRBD2
CDR3aa: CASSYAAWGGETQYF
CDR3nt: TGTGCCAGCAGTTACGCCGCATGGGGGGGAGAGACCCAGTACTTC

v_gene: TRBV7-3
len: 15
j_gene: TRBJ2-3
abundance: once
d_gene: NA
CDR3aa: CASSLHGASTDTQYF
CDR3nt: TGTGCCAGCAGCTTACATGGGGCCAGCACAGATACGCAGTATTTT

v_gene: TRBV5-4
len: 15
j_gene: TRBJ2-3
abundance: NA
d_gene: TRBD2
CDR3aa: CASSRDGGVTDTQYF
CDR3nt: TGTGCCAGCAGCCGGGACGGGGGGGTCACAGATACGCAGTATTTT

v_gene: TRBV27
len: 16
j_gene: TRBJ2-3
abundance: NA
d_gene: NA
CDR3aa: CASSLYLGSVGDTQYF
CDR3nt: TGTGCCAGCAGTCTCTACTTGGGGTCCGTTGGGGATACGCAGTATTTT

v_gene: TRBV19
len: 13
j_gene: TRBJ1-1
abundance: NA
d_gene: NA
CDR3aa: CASSIVSDTEAFF
CDR3nt: TGTGCCAGTAGTATAGTCTCCGACACTGAAGCTTTCTTT

v_gene: TRBV19
len: 13
j_gene: TRBJ1-2
abundance: NA
d_gene: NA
CDR3aa: CASSIEVTYGYTF
CDR3nt: TGTGCCAGTAGTATAGAGGTAACCTATGGCTACACCTTC

v_gene: TRBV18
len: 15
j_gene: TRBJ2-1
abundance: NA
d_gene: TRBD1
CDR3aa: CASSRPRGPYNEQFF
CDR3nt: TGTGCCAGCTCTAGACCCAGGGGGCCCTACAATGAGCAGTTCTTC

v_gene: TRBV18
len: 15
j_gene: TRBJ2-3
abundance: NA
d_gene: NA
CDR3aa: CASSPGLGQGDTQYF
CDR3nt: TGTGCCAGCTCACCAGGCCTGGGGCAGGGAGATACGCAGTATTTT

v_gene: TRBV6-1
len: 14
j_gene: TRBJ1-4
abundance: NA
d_gene: NA
CDR3aa: CASSDPGGGEKLFF
CDR3nt: TGTGCCAGCAGTGATCCGGGCGGAGGTGAAAAACTGTTTTTT

v_gene: TRBV5-4
len: 14
j_gene: TRBJ2-6
abundance: NA
d_gene: TRBD1
CDR3aa: CASSTGGGANVLTF
CDR3nt: TGTGCCAGCAGCACAGGGGGTGGGGCCAACGTCCTGACTTTC

v_gene: TRBV9
len: 14
j_gene: TRBJ2-7
abundance: NA
d_gene: NA
CDR3aa: CASSVGSSSYEQYF
CDR3nt: TGTGCCAGCAGCGTAGGTAGCAGCTCCTACGAGCAGTACTTC

v_gene: TRBV9
len: 14
j_gene: TRBJ2-1
abundance: few
d_gene: TRBD2
CDR3aa: CASSVGTSGGEQFF
CDR3nt: TGTGCCAGCAGCGTCGGGACTAGCGGGGGTGAGCAGTTCTTC

v_gene: TRBV11-2
len: 13
j_gene: TRBJ1-2
abundance: NA
d_gene: NA
CDR3aa: CASSFGPTYGYTF
CDR3nt: TGTGCCAGCAGCTTCGGGCCAACTTATGGCTACACCTTC

v_gene: TRBV7-9
len: 16
j_gene: TRBJ2-7
abundance: NA
d_gene: TRBD2
CDR3aa: CASSLGSGSFPYEQYF
CDR3nt: TGTGCCAGCAGCTTAGGTAGCGGGAGTTTCCCCTACGAGCAGTACTTC

v_gene: TRBV7-2
len: 14
j_gene: TRBJ1-5
abundance: NA
d_gene: NA
CDR3aa: CASSGRNSNQPQHF
CDR3nt: TGTGCCAGCAGTGGACGGAATAGCAATCAGCCCCAGCATTTT

v_gene: TRBV5-6
len: 15
j_gene: TRBJ1-5
abundance: NA
d_gene: NA
CDR3aa: CASSSGLYSNQPQHF
CDR3nt: TGTGCCAGCAGCAGCGGGCTCTATAGCAATCAGCCCCAGCATTTT

v_gene: TRBV6-1
len: 15
j_gene: TRBJ2-1
abundance: NA
d_gene: TRBD2
CDR3aa: CASRVSGRTYNEQFF
CDR3nt: TGTGCCAGCAGGGTAAGCGGGAGAACCTACAATGAGCAGTTCTTC